This TCR beta chain was identified in a study of preoperative IRX-2 immunotherapy in early breast cancer. Treatment: preoperative locoregional IRX-2 cytokine immunotherapy. The table came from immunoSEQ multiplex PCR; TCRdb's copy has only in-frame clones and leaves some out. The sample yields 95,000 to 100,000 clones, more than 80% seen once. The V and J ends lost 1 base and 7 bases, in that order; junction bases with no gene match: 3. The CDR3 covers 14 residues. Germline V gene data show CDR1 as SGHRS and CDR2 as YFSETQ. This sample comprised tumor tissue, obtained after IRX-2 immunotherapy. The clonotype comes from a human donor with breast cancer. The V and J genes are TRBV5-1 and TRBJ2-1; 9 nucleotides agree with TRBD2. The CDR3 sequence is CASSLKLAGNEQFF. CDR3 nucleotide sequence: TGCGCCAGCAGCTTGAAGCTAGCGGGAAATGAGCAGTTCTTC.